What follows are 24 T cell receptor beta chains derived from one specimen sequenced in a study of cytomegalovirus exposure and HLA in healthy donors. It was with 60 Vbeta and 13 Jbeta primers that the PCR ran. Some clones are missing from TCRdb's copy, which holds only in-frame ones; the method was immunoSEQ multiplex PCR. The table lists about 160,000 clones, around 80% of them singletons. Sequenced material: PBMCs. The receptors originated from a man aged 40-50 years in good health and CMV-seronegative.

This chain links TRBV6-5 with TRBJ1-6; a possible D gene is TRBD1 (6 bases). The CDR3 is 15 residues long. V was clipped by 0 bases and J by 9 bases, with 12 bases between them. Per germline, CDR1 MNHEY and CDR2 SVGAGI. CDR3 coding DNA: TGTGCCAGCAGTTACTCTAGGGGGGGCAGTTCACCCCTCCACTTT. Protein product: CASSYSRGGSSPLHF.

The chain joins TRBV7-6 to TRBJ1-2; D remains ambiguous. In germline, CDR1 is SGHVS, CDR2 FNYEAQ. V gave up 0 bases and J gave up 8 bases, with 16 bases separating them. The CDR3 loop spans 15 amino acids. The CDR3 is CASSLALRQDGGYTF. The CDR3, as DNA: TGTGCCAGCAGCTTAGCGCTTCGGCAGGATGGAGGCTACACCTTC.

The chain has TRBV19 and TRBJ1-3, with a tentative D call TRBD1 (6 bases). CDR1 is LNHDA and CDR2 is SQIVND in the germline V gene (reference sequence). Trimming removed 4 bases from V and 2 bases from J, with 12 bases in between. This CDR3 has 15 residues. CDR3 region: CASSNYRVTGNTIYF. Written as DNA, the CDR3 is TGTGCCAGTAGTAATTACAGGGTGACTGGAAACACCATATATTTT.

The chain employs TRBV19 and TRBJ1-3; D is possibly TRBD1 (5 bases). The V end lost 6 bases, the J end lost 0 bases, and 15 bases lay between the germline ends. The CDR3 totals 16 residues. Germline V gives CDR1 LNHDA, CDR2 SQIVND (reference sequence). The CDR3 DNA sequence: TGTGCCAGTAGGCCGGGACTCATTTCCTCTGGAAACACCATATATTTT. Translating it yields CASRPGLISSGNTIYF.

This sequence joins TRBV28 and TRBJ2-3, with TRBD2 matching over 8 bases. The germline V gene has CDR1 MDHEN and CDR2 SYDVKM. The CDR3 loop spans 16 amino acids. The junction had 9 bases not matched to a gene; V was cut back by 3 bases and J by 4 bases. CDR3 loop: CASSLTLGTRPDTQYF. CDR3 nucleotide sequence: TGTGCCAGCAGTTTGACCCTCGGGACTAGGCCAGATACGCAGTATTTT.

This clone appeared a single time. The V and J genes are TRBV7-8 and TRBJ2-7; tentatively, D is TRBD2 (5 bases). The V gene's germline CDR1 is SGHVS and CDR2 FQNEAQ. This CDR3 is built from 12 residues. The germline V and J ends were trimmed by 1 base and 11 bases, with 12 bases remaining between them. The CDR3 protein is CASSLGVFGEYF. CDR3 nucleotides: TGTGCCAGCAGCTTAGGAGTTTTCGGGGAGTACTTC.

V usage is TRBV29-1 and J usage is TRBJ1-3; 9 bases are shared with TRBD1. The germline V gene has CDR1 SQVTM and CDR2 ANQGSEA. With 6 bases clipped from V and 1 base from J, the junction kept 10 bases outside the gene matches. CDR3 length equals 16 residues. The CDR3 region is CSVSGTGSSSGNTIYF. The CDR3 DNA is TGCAGCGTATCCGGGACAGGGTCTTCTTCTGGAAACACCATATATTTT.

This chain connects TRBV11-1 to TRBJ1-5, with 7 positions matching TRBD1. The CDR3 contains 14 residues. J gave up 6 bases and V 5 bases, and 7 bases lay outside the gene matches. CDR1 is SGHAT, CDR2 FQDESV, per germline (reference sequence). CDR3 in DNA: TGTGCCAGCAGCAAGACAGGGTGGGGTCAGCCCCAGCATTTT. It encodes CASSKTGWGQPQHF. The whole variable domain, filled in from reference TRBV11-1 and TRBJ1-5, reads EAEVAQSPRYKITEKSQAVAFWCDPISGHATLYWYRQILGQGPELLVQFQDESVVDDSQLPKDRFSAERLKGVDSTLKIQPAELGDSAMYLCASSKTGWGQPQHFGDGTRLSIL.

The chain joins TRBV4-2 to TRBJ1-2, with D possibly being TRBD1 (5 bases). CDR3 size: 18 residues. Trimming left V 3 bases short and J 0 bases short, with 20 bases between. Germline assignment: CDR1 LGHNA and CDR2 YNFKEQ. The CDR3 DNA follows: TGTGCCAGCAGCCACCCACCGAAGGGGACTACCACTAACTATGGCTACACCTTC. It yields the protein CASSHPPKGTTTNYGYTF.

The chain joins TRBV6-1 to TRBJ2-7; the match to TRBD1 covers 7 bases. V was pared by 5 bases and J by 4 bases, with 5 bases of the junction left unmatched. There are 13 residues in the CDR3. Germline loops: CDR1 MNHNS, CDR2 SASEGT. The CDR3 coding sequence is TGTGCCAGCAGTTTACAGACAGGGTACGAGCAGTACTTC. Residues: CASSLQTGYEQYF.

This clone was found a few times. The chain has TRBV19 and TRBJ2-7, with 9 bases that match TRBD1. V shed 1 base, J shed 4 bases, and the junction held 2 bases outside the gene matches. CDR3 size: 14 residues. Germline CDR1 is LNHDA and CDR2 is SQIVND (reference sequence). The CDR3 loop is CASSIGDRAYEQYF. In DNA, the CDR3 is TGTGCCAGTAGTATAGGGGACAGGGCATACGAGCAGTACTTC.

V is TRBV27 and J is TRBJ1-4; D is unresolved. The CDR3 extends over 14 amino acids. V gave up 4 bases and J gave up 7 bases, with 13 bases separating them. Germline CDR1 is MNHEY and CDR2 is SMNVEV (reference sequence). The CDR3 nucleotides read TGTGCCAGCAGTTCCGCCGGGTCTGGTGAAAAACTGTTTTTT. This translates into CASSSAGSGEKLFF.

This rearrangement joins TRBV29-1 to TRBJ1-1; weak D call: TRBD1 (5 bases). Germline values: CDR1 SQVTM, CDR2 ANQGSEA. Trimming left V 6 bases short and J 6 bases short, with 23 bases between. CDR3 length: 15 amino acids. The CDR3 sequence: CSVGARATTNAEAFF. CDR3 nucleotide sequence: TGCAGCGTAGGGGCCAGGGCGACAACAAACGCTGAAGCTTTCTTT.

CDR3 DNA: TGTGCCAGTAGAACTAGCGGGGGGTCAAAGACCCAGTACTTC. It codes for CASRTSGGSKTQYF. The V and J genes are TRBV19 and TRBJ2-5, with TRBD2 identical over 12 bases. Trimming removed 6 bases from V and 6 bases from J; junction bases left unmatched: 5. The CDR3 is 14 amino acids. Germline values: CDR1 LNHDA, CDR2 SQIVND (reference sequence).

The chain links TRBV4-2 to TRBJ2-3; 7 nucleotides align to TRBD2. Per the germline V gene, CDR1 is LGHNA and CDR2 is YNFKEQ. Unmatched junction bases numbered 13, after V lost 1 base and J lost 6 bases. The CDR3 length is 17 residues. Here the CDR3 reads CASSQGGSSGGGDTQYF. CDR3 coding DNA: TGTGCCAGCAGCCAAGGAGGGTCTAGCGGTGGGGGGGATACGCAGTATTTT.

This clone was observed once. This chain connects TRBV2 to TRBJ1-1, with TRBD1 matching 7 bases. The CDR3 is 11 residues long. Per germline, CDR1 SNHLY and CDR2 FYNNEI. J gave up 10 bases and V 9 bases, and 8 bases lay outside the gene matches. The CDR3 nucleotides are TGTGCCAGGTACAGGGGCCGAGGAGCTTTCTTT. It encodes CARYRGRGAFF.

The V call is TRBV19, the J call TRBJ2-3, with 8 positions matching TRBD1. This CDR3 is 15 amino acids long. Germline CDR1 is LNHDA and CDR2 is SQIVND (reference sequence). The ends lost 5 bases at V and 4 bases at J; junction bases unmatched: 8. The CDR3 loop is CASSFQGALADTQYF. The DNA of the CDR3 is TGTGCCAGTAGTTTCCAGGGGGCGTTGGCAGATACGCAGTATTTT.

This chain connects TRBV5-1 to TRBJ1-5, with 7 bases aligning to TRBD1. This CDR3 region has 15 residues. The germline V gene encodes CDR1 SGHRS and CDR2 YFSETQ. V lost 4 bases, J lost 2 bases, and 6 bases stayed unmatched. CDR3 in amino acids: CASSPDTGGNQPQHF. CDR3 DNA: TGCGCCAGCAGCCCTGATACAGGGGGCAATCAGCCCCAGCATTTT. The whole variable domain, filled in from reference TRBV5-1 and TRBJ1-5, reads KAGVTQTPRYLIKTRGQQVTLSCSPISGHRSVSWYQQTPGQGLQFLFEYFSETQRNKGNFPGRFSGRQFSNSRSEMNVSTLELGDSALYLCASSPDTGGNQPQHFGDGTRLSIL.

The J gene is TRBJ2-7, the V gene TRBV7-8, with D maybe TRBD2 (6 bases). Germline V gene sequence: CDR1 SGHVS, CDR2 FQNEAQ. V lost 4 bases to trimming and J lost 4 bases, with 14 bases between them. The CDR3 runs 14 residues. Here the CDR3 DNA reads TGTGCCAGCAGCTCCCGGGCGGGGATATACGAGCAGTACTTC. This translates into CASSSRAGIYEQYF.

A few counts support this clone. In DNA form, the CDR3 reads TGTGCCTGGAGTGTCCAGGGATCCACTGAAGCTTTCTTT. Translation: CAWSVQGSTEAFF. The gene calls are TRBV30 and TRBJ1-1, with D possibly being TRBD1 (5 bases). CDR3 length equals 13 residues. Germline CDR1 is GTSNPN and CDR2 is SVGIG (reference sequence). V lost 0 bases and J 4 bases, leaving 9 bases between the germline ends.

V gene TRBV2 combines with J gene TRBJ1-1, with 8 bases identical to TRBD1. V lost 1 base, J lost 4 bases, and 5 bases stayed unmatched. This CDR3 contains 15 residues. CDR1 is SNHLY, CDR2 FYNNEI, per germline. CDR3 residues: CASSEGTGSTTEAFF. In DNA, the CDR3 is TGTGCCAGCAGTGAAGGGACAGGGTCGACCACTGAAGCTTTCTTT.

The chain carries TRBV5-4 and TRBJ1-2, with a possible D match to TRBD1 (5 bases). The V gene's germline CDR1 is SGHNT and CDR2 YYREEE (reference sequence). The CDR3 totals 13 residues. Trimming left V 1 base short and J 8 bases short, with 12 bases between. The DNA of the CDR3 is TGTGCCAGCAGCTTGTCTGGGGCAAGGGGCTACACCTTC. Residues: CASSLSGARGYTF.

This clone was found a few times. The V gene is TRBV2, the J gene TRBJ1-1; D ambiguous. The CDR3 spans 13 residues. The germline V gene encodes CDR1 SNHLY and CDR2 FYNNEI. V lost 3 bases and J 7 bases, leaving 12 bases between the germline ends. CDR3 region: CASSEEADLEAFF. Here the CDR3 DNA reads TGTGCCAGCAGTGAGGAGGCGGACCTTGAAGCTTTCTTT.

This sequence joins TRBV6-5 and TRBJ2-7; TRBD1 might be the D (6 bases). Deletions cut 2 bases from V and 0 bases from J, with 8 bases between. Per germline, CDR1 MNHEY and CDR2 SVGAGI. The CDR3 length is 14 residues. The CDR3 region has the DNA TGTGCCAGCAGTTACGGGACATCCTCCTACGAGCAGTACTTC. Encoded protein: CASSYGTSSYEQYF.